This T cell receptor beta chain was retrieved from a study of blood T cells in healthy people across ages. The CDR3 is made up of 15 amino acids. Trimming pared 0 bases from V and 5 bases from J, leaving 16 bases between. Germline CDR1 and CDR2: DFQATT and SNEGSKA (reference sequence). A second PCR, run for about 7 to 11 cycles, used a sample-barcoded 5' primer plus a J-beta primer mix. TCRdb itself ran the 5' RACE reads through MiXCR, one entry per CDR3 protein. The sample yields about 930,000 distinct CDR3 sequences, almost 30% seen once. The data also belong to a second study, concerning T cells of mothers and their children.

The sequenced sample was blood. This TCR was recovered from a woman aged 40-49 years in good health. The rearrangement joins TRBV20-1 to TRBJ2-5; D is unresolved. In DNA, the CDR3 is TGCAGTGCTAGAGAACCTGGTTACCTGGCGGAGACCCAGTACTTC. Translated: CSAREPGYLAETQYF.